The rows below give T cell receptor beta chains drawn from one sample of a study of shared clonotypes between healthy human individuals. TCRdb keeps only in-frame clones here, not all; method: immunoSEQ multiplex PCR. The sample lists about 2.2 million clones, 90% to 95% seen once, with under 2% in the top ten. What was sequenced was naive CD8+ T cells from PBMCs. These TCRs come from a man younger than 35 in good health. Some clones in this sample may be carry-over from other donors' samples. CDR3s include the opening cysteine and the closing phenylalanine or tryptophan. Each record gives: V gene, D gene, clone size, J gene, CDR3 protein, CDR3 DNA. A D gene is named only where the DNA matches it firmly. Clone size is given for some rows only: seen once, a few or many times, or a class if the clone is expanded.

v_gene: TRBV2; d_gene: -; abundance: -; j_gene: TRBJ1-5; CDR3aa: CASNKDAVLNQPQHF; CDR3nt: TGTGCCAGCAACAAGGACGCGGTCCTAAATCAGCCCCAGCATTTT
v_gene: TRBV10-3; d_gene: -; abundance: -; j_gene: TRBJ1-1; CDR3aa: CAISAPPLVGRLIGTEAFF; CDR3nt: TGTGCCATCAGTGCCCCCCCGTTGGTGGGGAGGTTAATAGGCACTGAAGCTTTCTTT
v_gene: TRBV27; d_gene: TRBD2; abundance: once; j_gene: TRBJ2-1; CDR3aa: CASSTRTSGISYNEQFF; CDR3nt: TGTGCCAGCAGTACCAGGACTAGCGGCATTTCCTACAATGAGCAGTTCTTC
v_gene: TRBV4-1; d_gene: -; abundance: -; j_gene: TRBJ2-7; CDR3aa: CASSQGAEQYF; CDR3nt: TGCGCCAGCAGCCAGGGGGCCGAGCAGTACTTC
v_gene: TRBV27; d_gene: TRBD2; abundance: -; j_gene: TRBJ2-7; CDR3aa: CASSLRSSGYARKAYEQYF; CDR3nt: TGTGCCAGCAGTTTACGGTCTAGCGGGTACGCAAGGAAAGCCTACGAGCAGTACTTC
v_gene: TRBV4-1; d_gene: TRBD2; abundance: -; j_gene: TRBJ2-7; CDR3aa: CASSLAGVNEQYF; CDR3nt: TGCGCCAGCAGCCTAGCGGGAGTGAACGAGCAGTACTTC
v_gene: TRBV11-3; d_gene: -; abundance: -; j_gene: TRBJ1-1; CDR3aa: CASSQSSWTEAFF; CDR3nt: TGTGCCAGCAGCCAATCATCGTGGACTGAAGCTTTCTTT
v_gene: TRBV5-4; d_gene: TRBD2; abundance: -; j_gene: TRBJ2-3; CDR3aa: CANAASGSPDTQYF; CDR3nt: TGTGCCAACGCGGCTAGCGGGAGTCCCGATACGCAGTATTTT
v_gene: TRBV7-9; d_gene: TRBD1; abundance: -; j_gene: TRBJ2-7; CDR3aa: CASSLVGSWDRGKQYF; CDR3nt: TGTGCCAGCAGCTTAGTGGGGTCTTGGGACAGGGGAAAGCAGTACTTC
v_gene: TRBV11-2; d_gene: -; abundance: -; j_gene: TRBJ2-1; CDR3aa: CASSPRPSDEQFF; CDR3nt: TGTGCCAGCAGCCCTCGGCCCTCAGATGAGCAGTTCTTC
v_gene: TRBV28; d_gene: -; abundance: -; j_gene: TRBJ2-6; CDR3aa: CASRPRAGANVLTF; CDR3nt: TGTGCCAGTAGACCTAGAGCTGGGGCCAACGTCCTGACTTTC
v_gene: TRBV13; d_gene: -; abundance: -; j_gene: TRBJ2-1; CDR3aa: CASSPGGWGYNEQFF; CDR3nt: TGTGCCAGCAGCCCTGGGGGGTGGGGTTACAATGAGCAGTTCTTC
v_gene: TRBV19; d_gene: -; abundance: -; j_gene: TRBJ2-3; CDR3aa: CASSSRVSGRWVADTQYF; CDR3nt: TGTGCCAGTAGTTCCCGAGTTAGTGGGAGATGGGTCGCAGATACGCAGTATTTT
v_gene: TRBV7-9; d_gene: -; abundance: -; j_gene: TRBJ2-1; CDR3aa: CASSLDVIEQFF; CDR3nt: TGTGCCAGCAGCTTGGACGTTATTGAGCAGTTCTTC
v_gene: TRBV7-6; d_gene: TRBD2; abundance: -; j_gene: TRBJ2-1; CDR3aa: CASSLAPGGSSYNEQFF; CDR3nt: TGTGCCAGCAGCTTAGCGCCGGGAGGGAGCTCCTACAATGAGCAGTTCTTC
v_gene: TRBV29-1; d_gene: -; abundance: -; j_gene: TRBJ1-1; CDR3aa: CSVGLGGVTEAFF; CDR3nt: TGCAGCGTTGGTCTGGGGGGAGTTACTGAAGCTTTCTTT